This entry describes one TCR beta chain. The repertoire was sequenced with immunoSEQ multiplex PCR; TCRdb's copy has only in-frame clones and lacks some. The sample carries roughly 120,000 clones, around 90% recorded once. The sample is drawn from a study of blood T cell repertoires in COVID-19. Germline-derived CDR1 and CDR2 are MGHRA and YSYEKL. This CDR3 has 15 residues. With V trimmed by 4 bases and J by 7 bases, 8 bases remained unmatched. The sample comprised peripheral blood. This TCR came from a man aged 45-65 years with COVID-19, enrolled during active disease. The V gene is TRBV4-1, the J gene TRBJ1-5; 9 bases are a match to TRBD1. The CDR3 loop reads CASSRGQGSEQPQHF. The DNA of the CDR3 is TGCGCCAGCAGCCGCGGACAGGGGTCTGAGCAGCCCCAGCATTTT.